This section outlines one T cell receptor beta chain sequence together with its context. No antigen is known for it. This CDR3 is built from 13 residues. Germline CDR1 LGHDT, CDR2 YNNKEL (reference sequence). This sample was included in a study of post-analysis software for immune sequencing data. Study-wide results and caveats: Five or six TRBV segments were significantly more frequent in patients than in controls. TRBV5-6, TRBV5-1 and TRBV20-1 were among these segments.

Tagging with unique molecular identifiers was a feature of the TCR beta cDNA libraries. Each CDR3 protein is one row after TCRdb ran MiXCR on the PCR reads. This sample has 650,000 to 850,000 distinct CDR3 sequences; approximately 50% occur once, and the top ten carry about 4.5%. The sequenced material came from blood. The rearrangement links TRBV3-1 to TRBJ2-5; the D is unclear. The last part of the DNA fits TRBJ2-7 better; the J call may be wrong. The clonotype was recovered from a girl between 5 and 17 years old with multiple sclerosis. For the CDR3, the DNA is TGTGCCAGCAGCCATTTCAGCAGTCACGAGCAGTACTTC. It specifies CASSHFSSHEQYF.